This entry concerns a single TCR beta chain. This sample was taken from a study of T cell changes during pregnancy in multiple sclerosis. Profiling relied on immunoSEQ multiplex PCR, and the TCRdb table lists in-frame clones only, not all of them. The sample includes around 36,000 clones, 90% to 95% of them seen just once. The CDR3 is 14 residues long. Trimming removed 0 bases at V and 2 bases at J, with 7 bases between. Germline CDR1 reads SGDLS; CDR2 reads YYNGEE. The TCR originated in a female donor with multiple sclerosis, enrolled in a pregnancy study. Sequencing was performed on CD8+ T cells from peripheral blood mononuclear cells, taken before pregnancy. The J gene is TRBJ2-3, the V gene TRBV9; weak D call: TRBD2 (5 bases). CDR3 nucleotide sequence: TGTGCCAGCAGCGTAGCGGGGTCCACAGATACGCAGTATTTT. Amino acids: CASSVAGSTDTQYF. The variable domain in full, completed from reference TRBV9 and TRBJ2-3, reads DSGVTQTPKHLITATGQRVTLRCSPRSGDLSVYWYQQSLDQGLQFLIQYYNGEERAKGNILERFSAQQFPDLHSELNLSSLELGDSALYFCASSVAGSTDTQYFGPGTRLTVL.